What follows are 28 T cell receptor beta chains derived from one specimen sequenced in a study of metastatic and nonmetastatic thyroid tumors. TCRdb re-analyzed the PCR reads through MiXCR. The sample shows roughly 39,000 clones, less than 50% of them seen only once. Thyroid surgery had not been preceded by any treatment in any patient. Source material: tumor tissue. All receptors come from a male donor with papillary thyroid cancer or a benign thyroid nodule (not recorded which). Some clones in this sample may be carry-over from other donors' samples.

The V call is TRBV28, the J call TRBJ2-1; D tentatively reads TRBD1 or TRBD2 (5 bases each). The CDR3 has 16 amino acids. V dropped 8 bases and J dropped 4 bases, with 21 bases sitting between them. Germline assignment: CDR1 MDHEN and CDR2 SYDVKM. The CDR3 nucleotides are TGTGCCAGCCCCGCGGCTGGGGGAAATAGTTACAATGAGCAGTTCTTC. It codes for CASPAAGGNSYNEQFF.

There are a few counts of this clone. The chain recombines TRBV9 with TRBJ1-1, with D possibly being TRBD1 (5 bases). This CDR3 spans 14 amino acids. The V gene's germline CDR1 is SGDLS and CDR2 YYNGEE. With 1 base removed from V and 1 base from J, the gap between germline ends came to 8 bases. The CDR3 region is CASSVSTENTEAFF. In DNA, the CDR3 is TGTGCCAGCAGCGTATCGACAGAGAACACTGAAGCTTTCTTT.

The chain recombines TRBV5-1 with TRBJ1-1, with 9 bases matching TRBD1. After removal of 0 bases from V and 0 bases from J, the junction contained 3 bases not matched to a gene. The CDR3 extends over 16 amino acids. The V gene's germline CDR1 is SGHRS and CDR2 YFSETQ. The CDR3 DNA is TGCGCCAGCAGCTTGGGGACAGGGGTCATGAACACTGAAGCTTTCTTT. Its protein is CASSLGTGVMNTEAFF. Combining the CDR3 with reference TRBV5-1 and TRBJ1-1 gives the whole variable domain KAGVTQTPRYLIKTRGQQVTLSCSPISGHRSVSWYQQTPGQGLQFLFEYFSETQRNKGNFPGRFSGRQFSNSRSEMNVSTLELGDSALYLCASSLGTGVMNTEAFFGQGTRLTVV.

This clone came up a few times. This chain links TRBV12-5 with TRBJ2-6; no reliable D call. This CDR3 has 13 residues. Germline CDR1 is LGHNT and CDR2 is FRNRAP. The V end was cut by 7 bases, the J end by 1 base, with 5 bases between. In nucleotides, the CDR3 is TGTGCTAGTGCCGCATCTGGGGCCAACGTCCTGACTTTC. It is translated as CASAASGANVLTF.

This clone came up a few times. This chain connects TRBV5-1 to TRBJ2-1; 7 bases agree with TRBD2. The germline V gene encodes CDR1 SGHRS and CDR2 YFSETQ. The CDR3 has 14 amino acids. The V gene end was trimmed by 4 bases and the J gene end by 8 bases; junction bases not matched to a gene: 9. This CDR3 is CASSGTNSLDEQFF. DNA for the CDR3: TGCGCCAGCAGCGGGACTAACTCACTGGATGAGCAGTTCTTC.

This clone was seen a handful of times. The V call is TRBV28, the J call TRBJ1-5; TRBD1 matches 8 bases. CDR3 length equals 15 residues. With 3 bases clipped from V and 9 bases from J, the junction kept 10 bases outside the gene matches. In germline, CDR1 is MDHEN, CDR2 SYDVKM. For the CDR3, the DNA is TGTGCCAGCAGTTTTGGGGCGGACAGGGTGACGCCCCAGCATTTT. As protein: CASSFGADRVTPQHF. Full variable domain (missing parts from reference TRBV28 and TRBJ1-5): DVKVTQSSRYLVKRTGEKVFLECVQDMDHENMFWYRQDPGLGLRLIYFSYDVKMKEKGDIPEGYSVSREKKERFSLILESASTNQTSMYLCASSFGADRVTPQHFGDGTRLSIL.

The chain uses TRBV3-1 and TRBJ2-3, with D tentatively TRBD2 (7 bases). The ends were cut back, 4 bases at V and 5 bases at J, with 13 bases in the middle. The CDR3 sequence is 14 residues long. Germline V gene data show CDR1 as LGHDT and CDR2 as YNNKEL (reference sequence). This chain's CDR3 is CASSLRGAGDTQYF. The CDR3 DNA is TGTGCCAGCAGCCTCCGGGGGGCGGGAGATACGCAGTATTTT.

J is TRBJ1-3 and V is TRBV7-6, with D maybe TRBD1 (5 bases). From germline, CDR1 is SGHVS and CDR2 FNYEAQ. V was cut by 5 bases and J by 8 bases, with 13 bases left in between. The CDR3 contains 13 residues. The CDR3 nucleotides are TGTGCCAGCAGCCTGGGGAGGGGCGACACCATATATTTT. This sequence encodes CASSLGRGDTIYF.

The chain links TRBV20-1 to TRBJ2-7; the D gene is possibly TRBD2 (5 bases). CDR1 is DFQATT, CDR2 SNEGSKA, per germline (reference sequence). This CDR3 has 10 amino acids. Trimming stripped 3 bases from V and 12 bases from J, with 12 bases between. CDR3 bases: TGCAGTGCTAGGGGCATGAGCGGGTACTTC. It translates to CSARGMSGYF.

CDR3 sequence reads: CASSPGFQPQHF. The DNA of the CDR3 is TGTGCCAGCAGTCCAGGGTTTCAGCCCCAGCATTTT. The rearrangement links TRBV28 to TRBJ1-5; D perhaps matches TRBD1 (5 bases). Trimming stripped 5 bases from V and 6 bases from J, with 8 bases between. The germline V gene has CDR1 MDHEN and CDR2 SYDVKM. The CDR3 consists of 12 residues.

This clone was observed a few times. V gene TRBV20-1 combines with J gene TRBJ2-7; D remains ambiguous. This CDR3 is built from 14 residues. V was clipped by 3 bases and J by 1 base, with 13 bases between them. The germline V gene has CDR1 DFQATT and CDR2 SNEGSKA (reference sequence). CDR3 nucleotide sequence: TGCAGTGCTAGCATCCCAGCATATTCCTACGAGCAGTACTTC. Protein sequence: CSASIPAYSYEQYF.

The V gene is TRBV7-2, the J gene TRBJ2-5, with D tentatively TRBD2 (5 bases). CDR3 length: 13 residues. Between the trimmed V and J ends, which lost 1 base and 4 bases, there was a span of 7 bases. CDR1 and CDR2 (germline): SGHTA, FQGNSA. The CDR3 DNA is TGTGCCAGCAGCTTAGGAGGGAGAGAGACCCAGTACTTC. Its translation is CASSLGGRETQYF.

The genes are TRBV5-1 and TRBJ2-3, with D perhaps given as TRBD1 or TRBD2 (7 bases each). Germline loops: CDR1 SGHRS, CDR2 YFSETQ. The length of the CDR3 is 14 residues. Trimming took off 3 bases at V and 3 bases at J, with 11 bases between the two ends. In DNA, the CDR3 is TGCGCCAGCAGCTCAGGGGGGGCAACAGATACGCAGTATTTT. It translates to CASSSGGATDTQYF.

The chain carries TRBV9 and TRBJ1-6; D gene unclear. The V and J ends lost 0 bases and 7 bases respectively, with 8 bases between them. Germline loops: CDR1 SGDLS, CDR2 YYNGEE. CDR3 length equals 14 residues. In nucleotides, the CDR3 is TGTGCCAGCAGCGTAGAGGCGGAGAATTCACCCCTCCACTTT. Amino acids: CASSVEAENSPLHF.

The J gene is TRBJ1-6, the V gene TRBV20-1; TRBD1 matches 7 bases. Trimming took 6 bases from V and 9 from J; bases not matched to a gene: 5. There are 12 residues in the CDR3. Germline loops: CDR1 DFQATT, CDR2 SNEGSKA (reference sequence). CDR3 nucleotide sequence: TGCAGTGCCGGAGCAGGGGGTTCACCCCTCCACTTT. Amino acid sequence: CSAGAGGSPLHF.

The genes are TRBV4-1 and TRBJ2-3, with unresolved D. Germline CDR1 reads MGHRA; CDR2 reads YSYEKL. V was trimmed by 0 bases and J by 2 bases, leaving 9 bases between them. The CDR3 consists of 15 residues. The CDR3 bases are TGCGCCAGCAGCCAAGATGGAACAGCCACAGATACGCAGTATTTT. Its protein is CASSQDGTATDTQYF.

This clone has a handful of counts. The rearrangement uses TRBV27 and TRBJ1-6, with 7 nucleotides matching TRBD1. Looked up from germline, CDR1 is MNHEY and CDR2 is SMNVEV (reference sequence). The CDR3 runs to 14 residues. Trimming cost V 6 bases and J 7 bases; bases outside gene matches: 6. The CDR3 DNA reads TGTGCCAGCAGGCTGGGACAGAGGAATTCACCCCTCCACTTT. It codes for CASRLGQRNSPLHF.

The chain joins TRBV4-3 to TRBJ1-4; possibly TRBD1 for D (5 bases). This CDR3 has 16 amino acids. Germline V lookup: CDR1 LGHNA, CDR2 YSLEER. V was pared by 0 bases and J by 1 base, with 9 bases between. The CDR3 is CASSQESRGTNEKLFF. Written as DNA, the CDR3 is TGCGCCAGCAGCCAAGAGTCAAGGGGAACTAATGAAAAACTGTTTTTT.

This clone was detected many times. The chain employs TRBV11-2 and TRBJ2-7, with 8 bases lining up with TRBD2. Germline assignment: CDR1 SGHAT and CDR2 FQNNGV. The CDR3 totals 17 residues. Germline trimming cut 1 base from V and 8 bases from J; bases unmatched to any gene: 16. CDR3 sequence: CASSLVSPPGGGGQQYF. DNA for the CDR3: TGTGCCAGCAGCTTAGTGTCCCCCCCGGGCGGCGGGGGGCAGCAGTACTTC.

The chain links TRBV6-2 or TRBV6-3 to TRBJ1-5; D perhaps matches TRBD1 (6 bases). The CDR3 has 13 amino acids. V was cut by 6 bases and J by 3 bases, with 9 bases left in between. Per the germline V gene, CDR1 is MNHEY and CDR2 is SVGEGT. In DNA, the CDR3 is TGTGCCAGCAGGGACAGTCTCAATCAGCCCCAGCATTTT. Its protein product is CASRDSLNQPQHF.

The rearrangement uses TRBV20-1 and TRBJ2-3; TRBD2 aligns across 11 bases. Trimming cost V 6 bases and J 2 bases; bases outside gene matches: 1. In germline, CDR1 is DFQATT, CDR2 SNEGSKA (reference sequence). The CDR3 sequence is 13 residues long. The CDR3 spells CSAGLADTDTQYF. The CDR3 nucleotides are TGCAGTGCGGGACTAGCGGACACAGATACGCAGTATTTT.

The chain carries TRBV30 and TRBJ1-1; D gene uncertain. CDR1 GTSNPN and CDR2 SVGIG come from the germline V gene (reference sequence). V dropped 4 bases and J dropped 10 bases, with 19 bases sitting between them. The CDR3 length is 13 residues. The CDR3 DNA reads TGTGCCTGGATCCCCCGGGAAACACGAGGAGCTTTCTTT. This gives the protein CAWIPRETRGAFF.

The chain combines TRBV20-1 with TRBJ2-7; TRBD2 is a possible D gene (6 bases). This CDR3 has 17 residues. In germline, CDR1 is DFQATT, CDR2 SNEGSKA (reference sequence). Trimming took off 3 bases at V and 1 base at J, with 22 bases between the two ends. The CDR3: CSASSLWGGPGSYEQYF. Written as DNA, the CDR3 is TGCAGTGCTAGCAGTCTCTGGGGAGGCCCAGGGTCCTACGAGCAGTACTTC.

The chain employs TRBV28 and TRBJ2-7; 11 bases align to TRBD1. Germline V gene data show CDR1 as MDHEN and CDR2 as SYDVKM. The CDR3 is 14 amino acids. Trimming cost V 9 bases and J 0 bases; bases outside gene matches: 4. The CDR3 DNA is TGTGCCAGTGGGACAGGGGGGAGCTCCTACGAGCAGTACTTC. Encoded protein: CASGTGGSSYEQYF.

The CDR3 sequence: CSAKLGRSYNEQFF. The CDR3 DNA sequence: TGCAGTGCTAAGCTGGGACGCTCCTACAATGAGCAGTTCTTC. This chain connects TRBV20-1 to TRBJ2-1, with D perhaps assigned TRBD1 or TRBD2 (5 bases each). Germline V CDR1 and CDR2: DFQATT, SNEGSKA (reference sequence). The CDR3 totals 14 residues. V shed 4 bases and J shed 0 bases, with 10 bases lying between them.

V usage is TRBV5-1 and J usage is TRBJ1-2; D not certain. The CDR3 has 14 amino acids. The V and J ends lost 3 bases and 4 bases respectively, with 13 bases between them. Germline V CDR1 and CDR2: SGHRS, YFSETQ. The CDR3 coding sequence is TGCGCCAGCAGCTCCCTCATGGACGGCTATGGCTACACCTTC. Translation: CASSSLMDGYGYTF.

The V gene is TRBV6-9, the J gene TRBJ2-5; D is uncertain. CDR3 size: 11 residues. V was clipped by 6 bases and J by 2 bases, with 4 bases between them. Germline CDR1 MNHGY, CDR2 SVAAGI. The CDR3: CASSYQETQYF. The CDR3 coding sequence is TGTGCCAGCAGCTATCAAGAGACCCAGTACTTC.

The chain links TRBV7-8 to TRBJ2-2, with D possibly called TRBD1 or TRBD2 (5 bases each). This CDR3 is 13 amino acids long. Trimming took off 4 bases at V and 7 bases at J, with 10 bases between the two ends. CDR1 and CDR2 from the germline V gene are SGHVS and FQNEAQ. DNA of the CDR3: TGTGCCAGCAGCTCCAGAGGGGACGGGGAGCTGTTTTTT. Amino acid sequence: CASSSRGDGELFF.